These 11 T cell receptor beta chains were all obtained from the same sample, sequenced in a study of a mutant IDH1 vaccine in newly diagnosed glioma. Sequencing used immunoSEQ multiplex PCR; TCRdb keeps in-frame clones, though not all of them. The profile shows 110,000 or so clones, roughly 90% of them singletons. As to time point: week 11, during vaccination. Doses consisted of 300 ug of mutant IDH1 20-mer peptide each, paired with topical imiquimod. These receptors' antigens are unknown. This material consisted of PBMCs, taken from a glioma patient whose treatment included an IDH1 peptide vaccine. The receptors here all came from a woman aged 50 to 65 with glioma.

The CDR3 DNA follows: TGCGCCAGCAGCCCAGAGATCAATCAGCCCCAGCATTTT. Translation gives CASSPEINQPQHF. This chain joins TRBV4-1 and TRBJ1-5; D gene ambiguous. V lost 4 bases to trimming and J lost 3 bases, with 7 bases between them. The CDR3 runs 13 residues. In germline, CDR1 is MGHRA, CDR2 YSYEKL.

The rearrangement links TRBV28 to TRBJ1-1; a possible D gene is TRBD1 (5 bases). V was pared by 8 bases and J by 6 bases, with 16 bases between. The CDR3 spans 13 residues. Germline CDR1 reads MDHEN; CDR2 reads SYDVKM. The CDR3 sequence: CASDSSGRSEAFF. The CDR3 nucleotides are TGTGCCAGCGACAGCAGCGGTCGGTCTGAAGCTTTCTTT.

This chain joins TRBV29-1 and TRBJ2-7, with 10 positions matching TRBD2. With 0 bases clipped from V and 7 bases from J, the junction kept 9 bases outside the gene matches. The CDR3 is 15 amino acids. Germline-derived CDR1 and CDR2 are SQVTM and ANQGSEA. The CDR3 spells CSVEDTSGRAREQYF. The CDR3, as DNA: TGCAGCGTTGAAGATACGAGCGGGAGGGCCAGAGAGCAGTACTTC.

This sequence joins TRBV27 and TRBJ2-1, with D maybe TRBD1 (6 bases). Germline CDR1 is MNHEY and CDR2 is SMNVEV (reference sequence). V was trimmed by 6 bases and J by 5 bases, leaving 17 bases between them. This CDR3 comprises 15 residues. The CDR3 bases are TGTGCCAGCAGCCCAGGGAGAGGGGGACACAATGAGCAGTTCTTC. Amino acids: CASSPGRGGHNEQFF.

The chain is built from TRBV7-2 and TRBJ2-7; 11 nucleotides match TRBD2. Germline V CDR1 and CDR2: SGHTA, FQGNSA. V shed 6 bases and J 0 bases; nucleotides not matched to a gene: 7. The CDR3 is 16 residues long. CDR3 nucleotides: TGTGCCAGCAGTCCCCGACTAGCGGGGAGCTCCTACGAGCAGTACTTC. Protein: CASSPRLAGSSYEQYF.

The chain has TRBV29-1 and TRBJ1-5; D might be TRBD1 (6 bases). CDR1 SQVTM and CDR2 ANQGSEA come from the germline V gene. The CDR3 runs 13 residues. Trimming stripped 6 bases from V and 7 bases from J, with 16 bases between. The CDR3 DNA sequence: TGCAGCGTCCGACAGGCCGGCGGGCAGCCCCAGCATTTT. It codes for CSVRQAGGQPQHF.

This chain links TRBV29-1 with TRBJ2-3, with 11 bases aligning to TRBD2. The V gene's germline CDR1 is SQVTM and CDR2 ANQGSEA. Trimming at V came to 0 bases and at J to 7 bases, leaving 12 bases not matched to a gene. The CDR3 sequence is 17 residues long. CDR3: CSVEDAATSGVPYTQYF. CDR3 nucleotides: TGCAGCGTTGAAGACGCCGCGACTAGCGGGGTTCCCTATACGCAGTATTTT.

CDR3 loop: CASSRLAGSYEQYF. In DNA, the CDR3 is TGTGCCAGCAGCCGACTAGCGGGATCCTACGAGCAGTACTTC. The chain uses TRBV7-6 and TRBJ2-7; 11 nucleotides line up with TRBD2. CDR1 is SGHVS, CDR2 FNYEAQ, per germline. The CDR3 contains 14 residues. Germline trimming cut 5 bases from V and 1 base from J; bases unmatched to any gene: 1.

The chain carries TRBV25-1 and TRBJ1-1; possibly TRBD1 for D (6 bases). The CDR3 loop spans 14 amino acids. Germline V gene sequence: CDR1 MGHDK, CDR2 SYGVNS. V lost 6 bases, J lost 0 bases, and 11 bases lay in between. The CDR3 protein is CASSDYRVNTEAFF. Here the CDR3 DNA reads TGTGCCAGCAGCGATTACAGGGTGAACACTGAAGCTTTCTTT.

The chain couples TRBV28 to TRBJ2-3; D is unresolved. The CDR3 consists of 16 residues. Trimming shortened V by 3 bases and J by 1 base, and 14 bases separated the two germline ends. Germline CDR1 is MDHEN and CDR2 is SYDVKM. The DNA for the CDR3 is TGTGCCAGCAGTTTGGACCCCTCGGGTGGCACAGATACGCAGTATTTT. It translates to CASSLDPSGGTDTQYF.

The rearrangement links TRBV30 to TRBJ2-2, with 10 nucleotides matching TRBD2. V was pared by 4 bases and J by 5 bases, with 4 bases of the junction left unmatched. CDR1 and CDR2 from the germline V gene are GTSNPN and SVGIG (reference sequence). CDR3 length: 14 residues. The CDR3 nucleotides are TGTGCCTGGACCCGACTAGCGGGTACCGGGGAGCTGTTTTTT. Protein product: CAWTRLAGTGELFF.